A selection of T cell receptor beta chains follows, all from one sample in a study of blood T cell repertoires in COVID-19. Clones were sequenced by immunoSEQ multiplex PCR, and TCRdb holds only the in-frame ones, with some missing. The sample yields more than 140,000 clones, 70% to 85% seen once. Sequencing was performed on peripheral blood. The receptors originated from a woman between 50 and 59 years old in a cohort sampled during active or convalescent COVID-19. Both conserved end residues are part of each CDR3. The order of the fields is clone size, V gene, D gene, J gene, CDR3 DNA, CDR3 protein. D genes are given only for firm matches. A clone size is listed for some rows: how often the clone was seen (once, few, many), or a class if it is expanded.

>.|TRBV5-6|TRBD1|TRBJ1-6
TGTGCCAGCAGCTTCAGGGACAGGGTGTCACCCCTCCACTTT
CASSFRDRVSPLHF
>.|TRBV7-9|.|TRBJ2-4
TGTGCCAGCAGCCCTAGATCGGGACTAGCCAAAAACATTCAGTACTTC
CASSPRSGLAKNIQYF
>.|TRBV5-5|TRBD1|TRBJ1-2
TGTGCCAGCAGCTCGACGACAGGGAACTATGGCTACACCTTC
CASSSTTGNYGYTF
>.|TRBV29-1|.|TRBJ2-7
TGCAGCGTTGAAGTCCAGGGCTACGAGCAGTACTTC
CSVEVQGYEQYF
>.|TRBV6-5|.|TRBJ2-3
TGTGCCAGCAGTTACAGTACCGGGGGGCTTGGAGATACGCAGTATTTT
CASSYSTGGLGDTQYF
>.|TRBV6-5|TRBD1|TRBJ2-4
TGTGCCAGCAAGACAGGGGAGTTGTTCATTCAGTACTTC
CASKTGELFIQYF
>few|TRBV7-6|.|TRBJ1-2
TGTGCCAGCAGCTTAGCTCCCGGGACAAATTATGGCTACACCTTC
CASSLAPGTNYGYTF
>.|TRBV15|TRBD2|TRBJ2-1
TGTGCCACCAGCAGAGACCCTAGCGGGGGGTCCCGTGAGCAGTTCTTC
CATSRDPSGGSREQFF
>once|TRBV19|TRBD1|TRBJ2-7
TGTGCCAGTAGTACAGGGGGTTCGTACTCCTACGAGCAGTACTTC
CASSTGGSYSYEQYF
>.|TRBV27|TRBD1|TRBJ1-5
TGTGCCAGCAGCCCGGATGACAGGGCATGCAATCAGCCCCAGCATTTT
CASSPDDRACNQPQHF
>.|TRBV7-9|.|TRBJ2-3
TGTGCCAGCAGCCAGATGGGGGGGCTGACAGATACGCAGTATTTT
CASSQMGGLTDTQYF
>.|TRBV6-5|.|TRBJ1-1
TGTGCCAGCGGGAACCACAGGGAAGGGACTGAAGCTTTCTTT
CASGNHREGTEAFF
>.|TRBV6-1|.|TRBJ1-5
TGTGCCAGCAGTGAAGTGGGAGTTCCCCAGCCCCAGCATTTT
CASSEVGVPQPQHF
>.|TRBV4-3|.|TRBJ2-5
TGCGCCAGCAGCCAATCAAAGTGGGCGGGAGAGACCCAGTACTTC
CASSQSKWAGETQYF
>.|TRBV7-3|.|TRBJ1-3
TGTGCCACCGCACTACAGGCAGACTCTGGAAACACCATATATTTT
CATALQADSGNTIYF
>.|TRBV5-6|.|TRBJ1-4
TGTGCCAGCAGCTTCCGGGGGGCTGAGGAAAAACTGTTTTTT
CASSFRGAEEKLFF
>.|TRBV5-1|TRBD1|TRBJ2-7
TGCGCCAGCAGCTTTAGGCAGGGGGAGTCCTACGAGCAGTACTTC
CASSFRQGESYEQYF
>few|TRBV19|TRBD1|TRBJ1-3
TGTGCCAGTAGTGCCTACAGGGGGACCCGGGCGAGGGGAAACACCATATATTTT
CASSAYRGTRARGNTIYF
>.|TRBV4-1|.|TRBJ1-5
TGCGCCAGCAGCCAAGACCCCGGACAGACCCATCAGCCCCAGCATTTT
CASSQDPGQTHQPQHF
>.|TRBV7-3|TRBD2|TRBJ2-3
TGTGCCAGCAGCCCCCGGACTAGCGGGGGGGAGGATACGCAGTATTTT
CASSPRTSGGEDTQYF
>.|TRBV18|TRBD2|TRBJ2-2
TGTGCCAGCTCACCTGGAATAGCGGGGTCCGGGGAGCTGTTTTTT
CASSPGIAGSGELFF
>.|TRBV2|TRBD1|TRBJ1-2
TGTGCCAGCTTTCGACAGGGGTTCGGCTACACCTTC
CASFRQGFGYTF
>few|TRBV3-1/TRBV3-2|TRBD1|TRBJ2-2
TGTGCCAGCAACCGGGACAGGGGGGACACCGGGGAGCTGTTTTTT
CASNRDRGDTGELFF
>few|TRBV19|TRBD1|TRBJ2-2
TGTGCCGTTAGGACAGGAGAGAACACCGGGGAGCTGTTTTTT
CAVRTGENTGELFF
>.|TRBV3-1/TRBV3-2|.|TRBJ2-5
TGTGCCAGCAGCCAAGATTTGGCGAGGGAGACCCAGTACTTC
CASSQDLARETQYF
>.|TRBV12-3/TRBV12-4|.|TRBJ2-1
TGTGCCAGCAGTTTAGGGGCGGGGAGGTTCTTC
CASSLGAGRFF
>once|TRBV19|.|TRBJ2-5
TGTGCCAGTAGTATCCCGCATCTGGGCTCCGGGACCCAGTACTTC
CASSIPHLGSGTQYF
>.|TRBV10-3|.|TRBJ1-2
TGTGCCATCAGCCCGACAGGTTCCGCCTATGGCTACACCTTC
CAISPTGSAYGYTF
>once|TRBV30|.|TRBJ1-4
TGTGCCTGGAGTGTACAATTTGAAAAACTGTTTTTT
CAWSVQFEKLFF
>.|TRBV5-5|.|TRBJ2-1
TGTGCCAGCAGGTACGAGAGGGAAGGCGGCAATGAGCAGTTCTTC
CASRYEREGGNEQFF
>.|TRBV7-9|TRBD1|TRBJ1-3
TGTGCCAGCAGCCCGCCCATTATAGACAGGGCTGACTCTGGAAACACCATATATTTT
CASSPPIIDRADSGNTIYF
>few|TRBV4-3|.|TRBJ1-1
TGCGCCAGCAGCCAAGACCATGACAGTGCAACTGAAGCTTTCTTT
CASSQDHDSATEAFF
>.|TRBV27|.|TRBJ1-1
TGTGCCAGCAGTCGGCAGGGAGGGGGGCCCGAAGCTTTCTTT
CASSRQGGGPEAFF
>.|TRBV5-8|TRBD1|TRBJ2-3
TGTGCCAGCAGCTGGGACAGGGAAGATACGCAGTATTTT
CASSWDREDTQYF
>.|TRBV20-1|.|TRBJ2-2
TGCAGTGCTCCTGCAAGGGGTGTGCTGTTTTTT
CSAPARGVLFF
>once|TRBV4-3|TRBD2|TRBJ2-1
TGCGCCAGCAGCCAAGTAACGGGGGGGGCCTTCAATGAGCAGTTCTTC
CASSQVTGGAFNEQFF
>.|TRBV30|.|TRBJ2-7
TGTGCCTGGAGTACACAGGGCCACGAGCAGTACTTC
CAWSTQGHEQYF
>.|TRBV6-2/TRBV6-3|TRBD1|TRBJ2-2
TGTGCCAGCAGCCCCGACAGGGTTGGGACCGGGGAGCTGTTTTTT
CASSPDRVGTGELFF
>.|TRBV5-1|TRBD2|TRBJ2-3
TGCGCCAGCAGCAGGGGACTAGCGGGGGCCGGGGCTACGCAGTATTTT
CASSRGLAGAGATQYF
>many|TRBV7-8|.|TRBJ2-4
TGTGCCAGCAGCCCGCAGGGTTTCGTCAAAAACATTCAGTACTTC
CASSPQGFVKNIQYF
>.|TRBV2|TRBD1|TRBJ2-3
TGTGCCAGCAGTGAACAGGGGGCGGCGCAGTATTTT
CASSEQGAAQYF
>.|TRBV7-2|.|TRBJ1-2
TGTGCCAGCAGCACCGCCAGGGATAGCTATGGCTACACCTTC
CASSTARDSYGYTF
>.|TRBV11-2|TRBD1|TRBJ1-1
TGTGCCAGCAGCTTAGTAAGGGGGCCTATGAACACTGAAGCTTTCTTT
CASSLVRGPMNTEAFF
>.|TRBV4-3|TRBD1|TRBJ1-1
TGCGCCAGCAGCCAGGGAAGCGTTACAGGGGGCAGGACTGAAGCTTTCTTT
CASSQGSVTGGRTEAFF
>once|TRBV2|TRBD1|TRBJ1-5
TGTGCCAGCAGTGAATCGGGACAGGGTAATCAGCCCCAGCATTTT
CASSESGQGNQPQHF
>.|TRBV5-1|.|TRBJ2-7
TGCGCCAGCAGCTTAACAGGGCAAAGCTCCTACGAGCAGTACTTC
CASSLTGQSSYEQYF
>.|TRBV6-5|TRBD1|TRBJ2-7
TGTGCCAGCAGTTACTCTCCGGGACAGGCCACCTACGAGCAGTACTTC
CASSYSPGQATYEQYF
>few|TRBV12-3/TRBV12-4|.|TRBJ2-7
TGTGCCAGCGGCGAGGGCGGGGAGCAGTACTTC
CASGEGGEQYF
>.|TRBV18|.|TRBJ1-4
TGTGCCAGCTCACCACGACCTCAGGGTTTGGGGGAAAAACTGTTTTTT
CASSPRPQGLGEKLFF
>.|TRBV5-1|.|TRBJ1-4
TGCGCCAGCAGCCCGACAGCAACTAATGAAAAACTGTTTTTT
CASSPTATNEKLFF
>.|TRBV14|.|TRBJ2-5
TGTGCCAGCAGCCACCCGGAGGGCTACCAAGAGACCCAGTACTTC
CASSHPEGYQETQYF
>.|TRBV9|.|TRBJ2-5
TGTGCCAGCAGCGTAGGTGTAGGTGGGAGGGAGACCCAGTACTTC
CASSVGVGGRETQYF
>.|TRBV6-6|.|TRBJ2-7
TGTGCCAGCACAGACTATTACGAGCAGTACTTC
CASTDYYEQYF
>.|TRBV6-5|.|TRBJ2-1
TGTGCCAGCAGTACCCCTGGGGGCCAAAATGAGCAGTTCTTC
CASSTPGGQNEQFF